This TCR beta chain was captured by sequencing in a study of blood T cell repertoires in COVID-19. This table comes from immunoSEQ multiplex PCR, and its TCRdb copy is limited to in-frame clones, with some not included. Of under 85,000 clones listed, around 88% are singletons. CDR3 length: 18 amino acids. Losses at the gene ends were 2 bases for V and 4 bases for J; bases not matched to a gene: 10. Germline V lookup: CDR1 ENHRY, CDR2 SYGVKD. This sequence joins TRBV10-3 and TRBJ2-3, with 12 bases that match TRBD2. What was sequenced was peripheral blood. The TCR originated in a man in his 70s with active or convalescent COVID-19. CDR3 bases: TGTGCCATCAGTGAGGCAAAGACTAGCGGGAGTTTTGCAGATACGCAGTATTTT. It specifies CAISEAKTSGSFADTQYF.